Following are 30 T cell receptor beta chains from one sample sequenced in a study of response to subunit inactivated influenza vaccine. A single record per CDR3 protein comes from TCRdb applying MiXCR to the RT-PCR reads. The sample yields around 850,000 distinct CDR3 sequences, roughly 18% seen once. The sequences come from PBMCs from blood, collected 4 to 6 days after vaccination. These receptor sequences come from a man aged 45 to 65 who received an inactivated influenza vaccine.

The V call is TRBV27, the J call TRBJ2-7, with D hard to call. Per germline, CDR1 MNHEY and CDR2 SMNVEV (reference sequence). This CDR3 comprises 14 residues. V lost 6 bases, J lost 3 bases, and 15 bases lay in between. The CDR3 sequence is CASSLVGLGYEQYF. DNA of the CDR3: TGTGCCAGCAGCTTAGTGGGATTGGGCTACGAGCAGTACTTC.

This clonotype showed up just a few times. This sequence joins TRBV5-6 and TRBJ2-6; tentatively, D is TRBD2 (6 bases). Germline-derived CDR1 and CDR2 are SGHDT and YYEEEE. The CDR3 has 16 amino acids. Trimming left V 0 bases short and J 0 bases short, with 7 bases between. CDR3 DNA: TGTGCCAGCAGCTTGGTGGGGGGCTCTGGGGCCAACGTCCTGACTTTC. It yields the protein CASSLVGGSGANVLTF. Combining the CDR3 with reference TRBV5-6 and TRBJ2-6 gives the whole variable domain DAGVTQSPTHLIKTRGQQVTLRCSPKSGHDTVSWYQQALGQGPQFIFQYYEEEERQRGNFPDRFSGHQFPNYSSELNVNALLLGDSALYLCASSLVGGSGANVLTFGAGSRLTVL.

In its sample, this clonotype was seen many times. V is TRBV5-1 and J is TRBJ2-2, with TRBD2 as a possible D gene (5 bases). This CDR3 is 19 amino acids long. The ends were cut back, 4 bases at V and 2 bases at J, with 24 bases in the middle. Germline V gene sequence: CDR1 SGHRS, CDR2 YFSETQ. In DNA, the CDR3 is TGCGCCAGCAGCCCTTTTGGTTCCGGACTGGACTCTAACACCGGGGAGCTGTTTTTT. This sequence encodes CASSPFGSGLDSNTGELFF.

This clonotype was seen a few times. The genes are TRBV3-1 and TRBJ1-2; D is ambiguous. In germline, CDR1 is LGHDT, CDR2 YNNKEL (reference sequence). This CDR3 is 12 amino acids long. V gave up 2 bases and J gave up 8 bases, with 9 bases separating them. The CDR3 sequence: CASSQKGGGYTF. The CDR3 nucleotides are TGTGCCAGCAGCCAAAAAGGCGGGGGCTACACCTTC. The variable domain in full, with the rest retrieved from reference TRBV3-1 and TRBJ1-2, is DTAVSQTPKYLVTQMGNDKSIKCEQNLGHDTMYWYKQDSKKFLKIMFSYNNKELIINETVPNRFSPKSPDKAHLNLHINSLELGDSAVYFCASSQKGGGYTFGSGTRLTVV.

The V call is TRBV7-2, the J call TRBJ2-5; no reliable D call. Germline CDR1 SGHTA, CDR2 FQGNSA. Deletions cut 2 bases from V and 2 bases from J, with 9 bases between. The CDR3 spans 14 residues. The CDR3 region has the DNA TGTGCCAGCAGCTTAAGTGTCGGTCAAGAGACCCAGTACTTC. This codes for CASSLSVGQETQYF.

The chain employs TRBV7-6 and TRBJ2-3; 10 bases fit TRBD2. The V gene's germline CDR1 is SGHVS and CDR2 FNYEAQ. The CDR3 loop spans 21 amino acids. The trim removed 1 base at V and 0 bases at J, leaving 16 bases unmatched. CDR3 residues: CASSLDTGTSELLLSTDTQYF. The CDR3 DNA sequence: TGTGCCAGCAGCTTAGATACCGGGACTAGCGAATTGTTACTTAGCACAGATACGCAGTATTTT.

This clonotype showed up many times. This chain uses TRBV5-1 with TRBJ2-3; possible D gene TRBD1, 6 bases. V was trimmed by 1 base and J by 2 bases, leaving 11 bases between them. Germline-derived CDR1 and CDR2 are SGHRS and YFSETQ. CDR3 size: 15 residues. Here the CDR3 reads CASSLWGTTTDTQYF. In DNA, the CDR3 is TGCGCCAGCAGCTTGTGGGGGACAACCACAGATACGCAGTATTTT.

J is TRBJ2-7 and V is TRBV4-3; D gene unclear. Germline V gives CDR1 LGHNA, CDR2 YSLEER. The CDR3 totals 13 residues. V lost 0 bases, J lost 5 bases, and 8 bases lay in between. CDR3 bases: TGCGCCAGCAGCCAAGATCGAAGGGACGAGCAGTACTTC. Protein product: CASSQDRRDEQYF.

This chain uses TRBV5-1 with TRBJ2-5; TRBD2 matches at 14 bases. The CDR3 is 18 amino acids. Trimming removed 1 base from V and 2 bases from J; junction bases left unmatched: 7. Looked up from germline, CDR1 is SGHRS and CDR2 is YFSETQ. The chain's CDR3 is CASSLLGTSGSGQETQYF. The CDR3, as DNA: TGCGCCAGCAGCTTGTTAGGGACTAGCGGGAGCGGGCAAGAGACCCAGTACTTC.

This clonotype was observed at least ten times. At one end the junction does not follow the germline gene, possibly because of a read error. The chain is built from TRBV29-1 and TRBJ2-7, with a possible D match to TRBD1 (6 bases). The V gene's germline CDR1 is SQVTM and CDR2 ANQGSEA. The length of the CDR3 is 14 residues. In DNA form, the CDR3 reads TGCAGCGTTCGTACTACAGGGACCTCCCACGAGCAGTACTTC. Translated, it gives CSVRTTGTSHEQYF.

In this sample, this clonotype turned up many times. The chain combines TRBV20-1 with TRBJ2-7; a weak D match, TRBD2 (5 bases). This CDR3 is 14 amino acids long. In germline, CDR1 is DFQATT, CDR2 SNEGSKA (reference sequence). Trimming left V 6 bases short and J 3 bases short, with 18 bases between. CDR3 nucleotide sequence: TGCAGTGCCCAAAGGGCGATCGGGGACTACGAGCAGTACTTC. This gives the protein CSAQRAIGDYEQYF.

V usage is TRBV29-1 and J usage is TRBJ2-2; no reliable D call. The CDR3 is 12 amino acids. CDR1 and CDR2 (germline): SQVTM, ANQGSEA. V was trimmed by 4 bases and J by 5 bases, leaving 8 bases between them. CDR3 bases: TGCAGCGTTGTTGTAGGGACCGGGGAGCTGTTTTTT. Translating gives CSVVVGTGELFF.

The rearrangement links TRBV5-4 to TRBJ2-1; D remains ambiguous. In germline, CDR1 is SGHNT, CDR2 YYREEE (reference sequence). The CDR3 is 15 residues long. Between the trimmed V and J ends, which lost 0 bases and 5 bases, there was a span of 12 bases. The CDR3 DNA reads as TGTGCCAGCAGCTTGGAACAGAGACGAAACAATGAGCAGTTCTTC. Its protein product is CASSLEQRRNNEQFF.

The rearrangement joins TRBV7-9 to TRBJ2-5, with 9 positions matching TRBD2. Unmatched junction bases numbered 8, after V lost 8 bases and J lost 1 base. Germline loops: CDR1 SEHNR, CDR2 FQNEAQ (reference sequence). The CDR3 sequence is 15 residues long. Here the CDR3 reads CASGLAGTIQETQYF. For the CDR3, the DNA is TGTGCCAGCGGTCTAGCGGGGACGATCCAAGAGACCCAGTACTTC.

This clonotype appeared a few times. The chain has TRBV6-1 and TRBJ2-1; TRBD2 aligns across 7 bases. The CDR3 runs to 13 residues. Germline CDR1 reads MNHNS; CDR2 reads SASEGT. V lost 6 bases and J lost 5; bases outside the gene matches: 4. CDR3 nucleotide sequence: TGTGCCAGCAGACTAGCGAGGAACAATGAGCAGTTCTTC. It encodes CASRLARNNEQFF.

This clonotype was detected a few times. The rearrangement joins TRBV15 to TRBJ2-1; tentative D call: TRBD1 (5 bases). Germline CDR1 and CDR2: LNHNV and YYDKDF (reference sequence). CDR3 length: 13 amino acids. V dropped 1 base and J dropped 5 bases, with 6 bases sitting between them. The CDR3, as DNA: TGTGCCACCAGCAGAGGCAGGGACAATGAGCAGTTCTTC. Translation: CATSRGRDNEQFF.

This clonotype came up a few times. The chain joins TRBV20-1 to TRBJ2-1; D possibly matches TRBD1 or TRBD2 (5 bases each). CDR3 length: 14 residues. V dropped 4 bases and J dropped 8 bases, with 18 bases sitting between them. CDR1 is DFQATT, CDR2 SNEGSKA, per germline (reference sequence). The CDR3 DNA is TGCAGTGCTACAAAGCCGTCCCGAGGGGATGAGCAGTTCTTC. Translating gives CSATKPSRGDEQFF.

This clonotype was counted only a few times. The chain carries TRBV20-1 and TRBJ2-1; the match to TRBD2 covers 8 bases. V was clipped by 6 bases and J by 0 bases; unmatched bases: 13. The CDR3 extends over 17 amino acids. Germline V gene sequence: CDR1 DFQATT, CDR2 SNEGSKA (reference sequence). The CDR3 region is CSAVWALGGASYNEQFF. The CDR3 region has the DNA TGCAGTGCCGTCTGGGCACTCGGGGGGGCCTCCTACAATGAGCAGTTCTTC.

This clonotype has more than one count but fewer than ten. The chain recombines TRBV4-2 with TRBJ2-2; perhaps TRBD1 as D (6 bases). This CDR3 contains 19 residues. Looked up from germline, CDR1 is LGHNA and CDR2 is YNFKEQ. V gave up 1 base and J gave up 5 bases, with 23 bases separating them. The CDR3 region has the DNA TGTGCCAGCAGCCAAGGATGGGACACCGGAAAGACACCTACCGGGGAGCTGTTTTTT. It is translated as CASSQGWDTGKTPTGELFF.

This clonotype was counted a few times. This chain connects TRBV6-1 to TRBJ2-3, with 7 bases aligning to TRBD2. CDR3 length: 15 amino acids. Germline CDR1 is MNHNS and CDR2 is SASEGT. With V trimmed by 5 bases and J by 5 bases, 10 bases remained unmatched. The CDR3 nucleotides are TGTGCCAGCAGTCCGGAACGGCGGGGGAAAGATACGCAGTATTTT. Translating gives CASSPERRGKDTQYF.

The sample holds a few counts of this clonotype. The chain uses TRBV6-1 and TRBJ2-1; 7 nucleotides line up with TRBD1. The CDR3 extends over 15 amino acids. Per the germline V gene, CDR1 is MNHNS and CDR2 is SASEGT. V dropped 4 bases and J dropped 10; count of bases not matched to a gene: 13. The CDR3 spells CASSGTRTGLHEQFF. CDR3 sequence (DNA): TGTGCCAGCAGTGGAACAAGGACAGGCCTCCACGAGCAGTTCTTC.

The V gene is TRBV6-1, the J gene TRBJ1-6, with TRBD1 identical over 7 bases. Trimming cost V 8 bases and J 8 bases; bases outside gene matches: 9. Germline-derived CDR1 and CDR2 are MNHNS and SASEGT. The CDR3 spans 14 residues. CDR3 nucleotide sequence: TGTGCCAGCGGAGACAGGGCGTTTTATTCACCCCTCCACTTT. Its protein product is CASGDRAFYSPLHF.

There are a few counts of this clonotype. The V call is TRBV11-2, the J call TRBJ2-7; 8 bases are a match to TRBD1. Looked up from germline, CDR1 is SGHAT and CDR2 is FQNNGV. V lost 4 bases, J lost 3 bases, and 5 bases stayed unmatched. This CDR3 comprises 14 residues. The CDR3 region is CASSYTGGYYEQYF. The CDR3 DNA is TGTGCCAGCAGCTACACAGGGGGTTACTACGAGCAGTACTTC.

This clonotype was seen only a few times. The rearrangement joins TRBV10-3 to TRBJ2-7; D not resolved. This CDR3 has 14 amino acids. V dropped 3 bases and J dropped 2 bases, with 11 bases sitting between them. CDR1 is ENHRY and CDR2 is SYGVKD in the germline V gene. The chain's CDR3 is CAISDPGETYEQYF. The DNA for the CDR3 is TGTGCCATCAGTGACCCGGGTGAGACCTACGAGCAGTACTTC.

The chain joins TRBV20-1 to TRBJ1-1; 7 bases agree with TRBD1. Germline trimming cut 0 bases from V and 8 bases from J; bases unmatched to any gene: 12. This CDR3 region has 15 residues. Germline V CDR1 and CDR2: DFQATT, SNEGSKA (reference sequence). The CDR3 is CSAREFNRGGEEAFF. The CDR3 DNA follows: TGCAGTGCTAGAGAGTTTAATCGAGGGGGCGAAGAAGCTTTCTTT.

There are many counts of this clonotype. The chain links TRBV7-2 to TRBJ2-7, with a tentative D call TRBD1 (7 bases). This CDR3 comprises 14 residues. Trimming took 4 bases from V and 3 from J, leaving 13 bases between them. Germline loops: CDR1 SGHTA, CDR2 FQGNSA. CDR3 sequence reads: CASSSRQGGYEQYF. The CDR3 coding sequence is TGTGCCAGCAGCTCTCGACAGGGAGGCTACGAGCAGTACTTC.

Many counts were recorded for this clonotype. Relative to the germline gene, one junction end is altered; a read error may explain this. CDR3 nucleotides: TGTGCCAGCAGCCCTAGCGGAGATCAGCCCCAGCATTTT. Translated, it gives CASSPSGDQPQHF. V and J are TRBV5-1 and TRBJ1-5; D unresolved. Germline CDR1 is SGHRS and CDR2 is YFSETQ. CDR3 length: 13 residues.

The chain couples TRBV2 to TRBJ2-2; 9 bases fit TRBD2. The CDR3 has 15 residues. Germline trimming cut 6 bases from V and 4 bases from J; bases unmatched to any gene: 6. Germline loops: CDR1 SNHLY, CDR2 FYNNEI. The CDR3 DNA follows: TGTGCCAGCAGGTCTAGCGGGGCCTTCACCGGGGAGCTGTTTTTT. It codes for CASRSSGAFTGELFF. Using reference TRBV2 and TRBJ2-2 for the parts outside the CDR3, the full variable domain is EPEVTQTPSHQVTQMGQEVILRCVPISNHLYFYWYRQILGQKVEFLVSFYNNEISEKSEIFDDQFSVERPDGSNFTLKIRSTKLEDSAMYFCASRSSGAFTGELFFGEGSRLTVL.

The chain combines TRBV6-2 or TRBV6-3 with TRBJ1-5; 10 nucleotides agree with TRBD1. V lost 6 bases, J lost 7 bases, and 6 bases stayed unmatched. From germline, CDR1 is MNHEY and CDR2 SVGEGT. The CDR3 has 14 amino acids. The CDR3 region is CASRGQGRSQPQHF. The CDR3, as DNA: TGTGCCAGCAGGGGACAGGGGCGATCCCAGCCCCAGCATTTT.

The chain's CDR3 is CASSSWARRTDTQYF. In nucleotides, the CDR3 is TGTGCCAGCAGCTCCTGGGCCAGACGCACAGATACGCAGTATTTT. The V gene is TRBV7-2, the J gene TRBJ2-3; no definite D call. Germline V gene sequence: CDR1 SGHTA, CDR2 FQGNSA. The CDR3 has 15 amino acids. The V end lost 4 bases, the J end lost 1 base, and 12 bases lay between the germline ends.